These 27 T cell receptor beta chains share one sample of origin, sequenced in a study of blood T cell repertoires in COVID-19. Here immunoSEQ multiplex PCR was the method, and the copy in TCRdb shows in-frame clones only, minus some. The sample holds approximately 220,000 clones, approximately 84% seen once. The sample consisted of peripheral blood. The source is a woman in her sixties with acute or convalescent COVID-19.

CDR3 residues: CAIRATSGGSSSYNEQFF. The CDR3 DNA is TGTGCCATCCGGGCGACTAGCGGGGGGTCCAGCTCCTACAATGAGCAGTTCTTC. The V and J genes are TRBV10-3 and TRBJ2-1; 13 nucleotides agree with TRBD2. J gave up 0 bases and V 8 bases, and 10 bases lay outside the gene matches. The CDR3 extends over 18 amino acids. Germline V gene lookup returns CDR1 ENHRY and CDR2 SYGVKD.

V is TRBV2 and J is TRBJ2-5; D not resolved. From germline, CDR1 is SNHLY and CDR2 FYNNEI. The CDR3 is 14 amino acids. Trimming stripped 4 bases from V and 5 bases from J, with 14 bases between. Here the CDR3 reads CASSAQAQRETQYF. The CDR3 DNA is TGTGCCAGCAGTGCCCAGGCCCAAAGGGAGACCCAGTACTTC.

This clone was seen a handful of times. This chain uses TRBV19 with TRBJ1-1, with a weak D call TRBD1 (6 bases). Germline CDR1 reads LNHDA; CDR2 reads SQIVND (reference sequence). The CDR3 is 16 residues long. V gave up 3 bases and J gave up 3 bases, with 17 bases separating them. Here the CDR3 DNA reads TGTGCCAGTAGTATTAGGGGGAACCCGCGGGACACTGAAGCTTTCTTT. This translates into CASSIRGNPRDTEAFF.

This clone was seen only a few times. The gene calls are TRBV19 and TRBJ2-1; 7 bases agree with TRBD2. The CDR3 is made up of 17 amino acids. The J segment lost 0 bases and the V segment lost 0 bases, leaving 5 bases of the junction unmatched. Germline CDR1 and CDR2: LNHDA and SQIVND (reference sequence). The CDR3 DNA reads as TGTGCCAGTAGTATAGATACGCGGGGGATCTCCTACAATGAGCAGTTCTTC. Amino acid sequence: CASSIDTRGISYNEQFF.

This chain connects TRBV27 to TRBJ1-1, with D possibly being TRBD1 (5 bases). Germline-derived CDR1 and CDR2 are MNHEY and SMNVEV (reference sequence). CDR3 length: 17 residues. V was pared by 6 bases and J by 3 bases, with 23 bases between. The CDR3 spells CASRLPGEDPRYTEAFF. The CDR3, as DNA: TGTGCCAGCAGACTACCGGGGGAGGATCCGAGGTACACTGAAGCTTTCTTT.

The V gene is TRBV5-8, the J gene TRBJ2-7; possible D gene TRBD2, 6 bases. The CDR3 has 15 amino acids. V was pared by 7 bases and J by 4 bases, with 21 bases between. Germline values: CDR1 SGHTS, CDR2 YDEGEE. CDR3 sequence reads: CASPESGRTSYEQYF. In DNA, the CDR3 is TGTGCCAGCCCCGAGAGCGGGCGAACCTCATACGAGCAGTACTTC.

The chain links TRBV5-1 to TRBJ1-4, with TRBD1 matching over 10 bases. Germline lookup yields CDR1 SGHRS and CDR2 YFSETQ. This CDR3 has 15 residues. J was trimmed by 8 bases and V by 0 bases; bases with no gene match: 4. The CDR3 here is CASSLDGQGVEKLFF. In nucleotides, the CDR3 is TGCGCCAGCAGCTTGGACGGACAGGGGGTCGAAAAACTGTTTTTT.

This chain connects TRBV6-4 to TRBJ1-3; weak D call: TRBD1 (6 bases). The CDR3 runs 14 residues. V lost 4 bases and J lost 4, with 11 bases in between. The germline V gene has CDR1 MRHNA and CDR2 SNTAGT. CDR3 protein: CASSAGGAGNTIYF. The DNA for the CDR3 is TGTGCCAGCAGTGCGGGGGGGGCGGGAAACACCATATATTTT.

CDR3 in amino acids: CASSRGETNEQFF. The CDR3 coding sequence is TGTGCCAGCAGCCGCGGAGAAACAAATGAGCAGTTCTTC. J is TRBJ2-1 and V is TRBV12-3 or TRBV12-4; D is undetermined. The CDR3 is 13 amino acids. The V end lost 6 bases, the J end lost 7 bases, and 13 bases lay between the germline ends.

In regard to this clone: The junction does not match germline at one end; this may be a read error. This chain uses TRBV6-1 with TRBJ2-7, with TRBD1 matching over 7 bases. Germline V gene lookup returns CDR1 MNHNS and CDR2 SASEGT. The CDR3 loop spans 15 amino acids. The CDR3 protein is CASREGTALYYEQYF. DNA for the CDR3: TGTGCCAGCAGGGAAGGGACAGCCCTATACTACGAGCAGTACTTC.

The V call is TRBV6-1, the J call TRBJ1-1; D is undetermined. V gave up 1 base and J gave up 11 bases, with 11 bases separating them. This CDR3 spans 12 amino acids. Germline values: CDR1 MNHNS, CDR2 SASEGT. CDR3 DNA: TGTGCCAGCAGTGAAGGAGTAGCTTTGGCTTTCTTT. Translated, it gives CASSEGVALAFF.

The CDR3 region is CAWTPRGGGMGNQPQHF. In nucleotides, the CDR3 is TGTGCCTGGACCCCTAGGGGGGGAGGAATGGGCAATCAGCCCCAGCATTTT. The chain combines TRBV30 with TRBJ1-5; tentative D call: TRBD1 (6 bases). Deletions cut 4 bases from V and 2 bases from J, with 21 bases between. The CDR3 is 17 amino acids. Germline V gives CDR1 GTSNPN, CDR2 SVGIG (reference sequence).

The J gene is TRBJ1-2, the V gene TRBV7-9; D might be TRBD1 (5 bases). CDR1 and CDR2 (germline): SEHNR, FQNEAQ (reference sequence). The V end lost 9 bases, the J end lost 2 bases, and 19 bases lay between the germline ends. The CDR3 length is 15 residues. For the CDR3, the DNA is TGTGCCAGTTCGTCCGGCGTCCAGGGAAACTATGGCTACACCTTC. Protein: CASSSGVQGNYGYTF.

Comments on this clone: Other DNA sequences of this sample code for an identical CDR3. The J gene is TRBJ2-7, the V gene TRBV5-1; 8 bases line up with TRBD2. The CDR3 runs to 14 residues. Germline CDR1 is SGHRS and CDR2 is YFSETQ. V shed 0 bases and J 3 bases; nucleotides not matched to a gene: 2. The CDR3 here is CASSLEAGVYEQYF. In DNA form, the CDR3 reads TGCGCCAGCAGCTTGGAAGCGGGGGTCTACGAGCAGTACTTC.

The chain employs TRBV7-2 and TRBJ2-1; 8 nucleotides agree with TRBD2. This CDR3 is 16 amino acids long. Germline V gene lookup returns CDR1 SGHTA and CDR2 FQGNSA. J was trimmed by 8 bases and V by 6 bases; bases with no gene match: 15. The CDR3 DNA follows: TGTGCCAGCAGTTTCTCCTTCCCGGGGGGGAGGGATGAGCAGTTCTTC. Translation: CASSFSFPGGRDEQFF.

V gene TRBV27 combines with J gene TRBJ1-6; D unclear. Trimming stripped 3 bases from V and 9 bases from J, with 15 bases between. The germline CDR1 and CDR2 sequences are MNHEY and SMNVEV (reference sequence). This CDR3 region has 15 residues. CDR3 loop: CASSFRRLGGSPLHF. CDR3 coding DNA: TGTGCCAGCAGTTTTCGGCGACTGGGAGGTTCACCCCTCCACTTT.

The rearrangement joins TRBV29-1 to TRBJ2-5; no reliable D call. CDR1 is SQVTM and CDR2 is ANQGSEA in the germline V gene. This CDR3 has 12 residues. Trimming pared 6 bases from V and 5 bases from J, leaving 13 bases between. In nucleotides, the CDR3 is TGCAGCGTACCTCTAGGCTGGGAGACCCAGTACTTC. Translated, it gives CSVPLGWETQYF.

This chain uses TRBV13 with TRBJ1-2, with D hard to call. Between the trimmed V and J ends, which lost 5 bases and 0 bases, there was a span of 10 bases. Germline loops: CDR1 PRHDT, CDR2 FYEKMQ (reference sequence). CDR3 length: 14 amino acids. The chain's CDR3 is CASSTLSANYGYTF. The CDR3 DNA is TGTGCCAGCAGCACCCTGTCGGCTAACTATGGCTACACCTTC.

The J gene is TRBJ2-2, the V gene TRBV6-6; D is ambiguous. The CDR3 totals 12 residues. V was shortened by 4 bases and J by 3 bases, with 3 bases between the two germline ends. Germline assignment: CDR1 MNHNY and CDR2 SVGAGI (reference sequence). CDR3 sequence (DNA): TGTGCCAGCAGTTGGCACACCGGGGAGCTGTTTTTT. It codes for CASSWHTGELFF.

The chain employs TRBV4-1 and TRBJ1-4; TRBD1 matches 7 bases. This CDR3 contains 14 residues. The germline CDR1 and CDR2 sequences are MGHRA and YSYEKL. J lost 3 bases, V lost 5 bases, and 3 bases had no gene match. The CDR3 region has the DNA TGCGCCAGCAGCGAAGGGACAGCTAATGAAAAACTGTTTTTT. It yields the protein CASSEGTANEKLFF.

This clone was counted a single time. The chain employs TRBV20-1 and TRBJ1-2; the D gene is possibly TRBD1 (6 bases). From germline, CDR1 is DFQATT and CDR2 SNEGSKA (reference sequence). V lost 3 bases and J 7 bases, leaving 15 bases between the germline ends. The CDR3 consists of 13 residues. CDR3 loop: CSASIRDTPGYTF. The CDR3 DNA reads TGCAGTGCTAGTATCCGGGACACCCCTGGCTACACCTTC.

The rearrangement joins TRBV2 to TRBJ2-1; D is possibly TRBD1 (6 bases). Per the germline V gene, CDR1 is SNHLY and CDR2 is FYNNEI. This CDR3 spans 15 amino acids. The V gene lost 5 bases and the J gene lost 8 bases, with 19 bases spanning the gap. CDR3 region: CASSLSGQLRHEQFF. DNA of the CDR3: TGTGCCAGCAGTCTTTCCGGACAGCTCCGCCATGAGCAGTTCTTC.

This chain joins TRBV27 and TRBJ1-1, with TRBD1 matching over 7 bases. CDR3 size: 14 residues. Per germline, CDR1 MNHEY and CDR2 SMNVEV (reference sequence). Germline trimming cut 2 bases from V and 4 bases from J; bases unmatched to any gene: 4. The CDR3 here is CASSLDRVGTEAFF. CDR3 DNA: TGTGCCAGCAGTTTAGACAGGGTTGGCACTGAAGCTTTCTTT.

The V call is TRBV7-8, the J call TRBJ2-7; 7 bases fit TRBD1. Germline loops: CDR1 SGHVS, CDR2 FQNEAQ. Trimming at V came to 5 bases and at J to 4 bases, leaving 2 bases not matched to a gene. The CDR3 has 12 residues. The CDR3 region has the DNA TGTGCCAGCAGCCCGGACAGGTACGAGCAGTACTTC. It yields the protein CASSPDRYEQYF.

This CDR3 reads CASSFDRAQGGELFF. CDR3 in DNA: TGTGCCAGCAGCTTTGACAGGGCGCAGGGCGGGGAGCTGTTTTTT. The chain links TRBV7-3 to TRBJ2-2; 7 bases agree with TRBD1. There are 15 residues in the CDR3. V was pared by 3 bases and J by 7 bases, with 8 bases of the junction left unmatched. Germline CDR1 and CDR2: SGHTA and FQGTGA.

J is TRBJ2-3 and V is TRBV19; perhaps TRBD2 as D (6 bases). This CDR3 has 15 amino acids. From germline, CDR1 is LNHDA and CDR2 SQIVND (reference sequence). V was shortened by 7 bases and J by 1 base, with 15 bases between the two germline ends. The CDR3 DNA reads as TGTGCCAGTAAGTCGGCTAGCGTCGGCACAGATACGCAGTATTTT. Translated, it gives CASKSASVGTDTQYF.

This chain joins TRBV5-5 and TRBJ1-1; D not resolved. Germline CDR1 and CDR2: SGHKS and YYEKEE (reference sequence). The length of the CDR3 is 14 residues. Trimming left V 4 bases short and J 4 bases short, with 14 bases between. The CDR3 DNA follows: TGTGCCAGCAGCCAAGACGGGGTTATCACTGAAGCTTTCTTT. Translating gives CASSQDGVITEAFF. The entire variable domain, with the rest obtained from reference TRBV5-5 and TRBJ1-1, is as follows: DAGVTQSPTHLIKTRGQQVTLRCSPISGHKSVSWYQQVLGQGPQFIFQYYEKEERGRGNFPDRFSARQFPNYSSELNVNALLLGDSALYLCASSQDGVITEAFFGQGTRLTVV.